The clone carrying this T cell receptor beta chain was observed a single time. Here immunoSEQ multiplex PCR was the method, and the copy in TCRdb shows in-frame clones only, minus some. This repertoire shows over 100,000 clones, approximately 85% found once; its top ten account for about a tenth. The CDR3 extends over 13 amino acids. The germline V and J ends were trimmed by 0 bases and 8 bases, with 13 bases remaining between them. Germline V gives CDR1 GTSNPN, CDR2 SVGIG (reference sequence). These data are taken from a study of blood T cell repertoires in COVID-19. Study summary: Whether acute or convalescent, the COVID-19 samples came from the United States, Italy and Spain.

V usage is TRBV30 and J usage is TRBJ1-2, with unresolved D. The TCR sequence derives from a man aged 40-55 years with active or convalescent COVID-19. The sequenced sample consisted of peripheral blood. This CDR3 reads CAWSVSGRYGYTF. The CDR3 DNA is TGTGCCTGGAGTGTCAGCGGGCGGTACGGCTACACCTTC.